This T cell receptor beta chain is drawn from a study of T-cell reconstitution after alpha-beta-depleted transplantation in children. Preparing the TCRbeta library involved the use of unique molecular identifiers. TCRdb used MiXCR to reprocess the PCR reads, holding one entry per CDR3 protein. The table records 250,000 to 300,000 distinct CDR3 sequences, around a tenth of them present only once. The clonotype comes from a boy less than two years old with acute myeloid leukemia, due to receive a stem cell transplant. Sample: PBMCs, taken before TCRalphabeta/CD19-depleted stem cell transplant.

The CDR3 nucleotides read TGTGCCAGCAGTTACTCTCGACTAGCGGGAAAAAACAATGAGCAGTTCTTC. Translation: CASSYSRLAGKNNEQFF. The chain employs TRBV6-5 and TRBJ2-1; 11 nucleotides match TRBD2. This CDR3 spans 17 amino acids. Germline V CDR1 and CDR2: MNHEY, SVGAGI. After removal of 0 bases from V and 5 bases from J, the junction contained 6 bases not matched to a gene.